These 30 T cell receptor beta chains share one sample of origin, sequenced in a study of blood T cell repertoires in COVID-19. The assay was immunoSEQ multiplex PCR, and TCRdb's table has in-frame clones only and misses some. The repertoire has tens of thousands of clones, 90% of them found once; the top ten carry approximately 4.1%. The sequenced sample was peripheral blood. These receptor sequences come from a man aged 45-60 years with acute or convalescent COVID-19.

The chain joins TRBV2 to TRBJ2-5; TRBD1 matches 10 bases. Germline-derived CDR1 and CDR2 are SNHLY and FYNNEI. This CDR3 comprises 16 residues. J lost 7 bases, V lost 6 bases, and 14 bases had no gene match. As DNA, the CDR3 is TGTGCCAGCAGACAATTTTCGGGACAGGGGAGCGGGACCCAGTACTTC. Translating it yields CASRQFSGQGSGTQYF. Combining the CDR3 with reference TRBV2 and TRBJ2-5 gives the whole variable domain EPEVTQTPSHQVTQMGQEVILRCVPISNHLYFYWYRQILGQKVEFLVSFYNNEISEKSEIFDDQFSVERPDGSNFTLKIRSTKLEDSAMYFCASRQFSGQGSGTQYFGPGTRLLVL.

The chain is built from TRBV5-1 and TRBJ2-3, with 9 bases lining up with TRBD2. Trimming at V came to 0 bases and at J to 4 bases, leaving 9 bases not matched to a gene. Germline V gives CDR1 SGHRS, CDR2 YFSETQ. This CDR3 is built from 17 residues. CDR3 DNA sequence: TGCGCCAGCAGCTTGGATGGGGCTAGCGGGATAGCAGATACGCAGTATTTT. Its translation: CASSLDGASGIADTQYF. The complete variable domain, with remaining parts taken from reference TRBV5-1 and TRBJ2-3, reads KAGVTQTPRYLIKTRGQQVTLSCSPISGHRSVSWYQQTPGQGLQFLFEYFSETQRNKGNFPGRFSGRQFSNSRSEMNVSTLELGDSALYLCASSLDGASGIADTQYFGPGTRLTVL.

This clone has only a few counts. The chain recombines TRBV11-3 with TRBJ2-7; TRBD1 aligns across 10 bases. This CDR3 is built from 15 residues. J gave up 0 bases and V 6 bases, and 5 bases lay outside the gene matches. Per germline, CDR1 SGHNT and CDR2 YENEEA. The chain's CDR3 is CASRLGQGLSYEQYF. The CDR3 DNA follows: TGTGCCAGCAGGCTGGGACAGGGGCTCTCCTACGAGCAGTACTTC.

The gene calls are TRBV7-9 and TRBJ2-7; TRBD1 agrees at 7 bases. The length of the CDR3 is 14 residues. V lost 5 bases to trimming and J lost 1 base; unmatched junction nucleotides: 5. Germline V gene data show CDR1 as SEHNR and CDR2 as FQNEAQ (reference sequence). Written as DNA, the CDR3 is TGTGCCAGCAGCCTATCGGGACAGTCCTACGAGCAGTACTTC. Protein: CASSLSGQSYEQYF.

V and J are TRBV6-5 and TRBJ2-2; maybe TRBD1 (6 bases). CDR1 is MNHEY, CDR2 SVGAGI, per germline. The CDR3 has 13 amino acids. Trimming left V 5 bases short and J 6 bases short, with 10 bases between. CDR3 nucleotide sequence: TGTGCCAGCAGTCCAGGGGCGGCCGGGGAGCTGTTTTTT. Amino acid sequence: CASSPGAAGELFF.

This clone was seen a single time. CDR3 residues: CASSLRDRGSGNQPQHF. Here the CDR3 DNA reads TGTGCCAGCAGTCTCCGGGACAGGGGAAGTGGCAATCAGCCCCAGCATTTT. This sequence joins TRBV2 and TRBJ1-5; 10 positions agree with TRBD1. This CDR3 is built from 17 residues. Trimming cost V 5 bases and J 2 bases; bases outside gene matches: 9. The germline V gene encodes CDR1 SNHLY and CDR2 FYNNEI.

This chain joins TRBV2 and TRBJ2-5, with D unresolved. V dropped 1 base and J dropped 0 bases, with 15 bases sitting between them. The germline V gene encodes CDR1 SNHLY and CDR2 FYNNEI. The CDR3 covers 17 residues. CDR3 in amino acids: CASSEGWVSRNQETQYF. The DNA of the CDR3 is TGTGCCAGCAGTGAAGGATGGGTTAGCCGCAACCAAGAGACCCAGTACTTC.

The chain employs TRBV12-5 and TRBJ2-2; 10 nucleotides match TRBD2. From germline, CDR1 is LGHNT and CDR2 FRNRAP. Trimming removed 0 bases from V and 13 bases from J; junction bases left unmatched: 11. The CDR3 covers 16 residues. The CDR3 region has the DNA TGTGCTAGTGGTTTGGTACTAGCGGGGCCCCTCGGCGGGCTGTTTTTT. Protein sequence: CASGLVLAGPLGGLFF.

The chain carries TRBV20-1 and TRBJ2-5, with 7 nucleotides matching TRBD1. CDR1 and CDR2 from the germline V gene are DFQATT and SNEGSKA (reference sequence). CDR3 size: 11 residues. Trimming at V came to 4 bases and at J to 4 bases, leaving 0 bases not matched to a gene. The CDR3: CSANRGETQYF. The DNA of the CDR3 is TGCAGTGCTAACAGGGGAGAGACCCAGTACTTC.

This clone has only one observation. The rearrangement links TRBV2 to TRBJ2-5; tentative D call: TRBD1 (5 bases). The ends were cut back, 3 bases at V and 2 bases at J, with 16 bases in the middle. The CDR3 runs 16 residues. Germline V gene lookup returns CDR1 SNHLY and CDR2 FYNNEI. The CDR3 DNA sequence: TGTGCCAGCAGTGATGCTGGCCAGGGATTACAAGAGACCCAGTACTTC. Protein: CASSDAGQGLQETQYF.

The count of this clone is one. The chain carries TRBV14 and TRBJ2-1; D gene uncertain. The CDR3 contains 14 residues. V lost 5 bases and J 1 base, leaving 9 bases between the germline ends. Per the germline V gene, CDR1 is SGHDN and CDR2 is FVKESK. This chain's CDR3 is CASSSQISYNEQFF. The CDR3 DNA follows: TGTGCCAGCAGCTCTCAGATTTCCTACAATGAGCAGTTCTTC. Drawing the rest from reference TRBV14 and TRBJ2-1, the complete variable domain is EAGVTQFPSHSVIEKGQTVTLRCDPISGHDNLYWYRRVMGKEIKFLLHFVKESKQDESGMPNNRFLAERTGGTYSTLKVQPAELEDSGVYFCASSSQISYNEQFFGPGTRLTVL.

The chain couples TRBV11-3 to TRBJ2-3; 15 positions match TRBD2. CDR3 size: 17 residues. V shed 5 bases, J shed 2 bases, and the junction held 5 bases outside the gene matches. Germline loops: CDR1 SGHNT, CDR2 YENEEA. The CDR3 DNA sequence: TGTGCCAGCAGCCTTGGGACTAGCGGGAGGTTCACAGATACGCAGTATTTT. Protein sequence: CASSLGTSGRFTDTQYF. The variable domain in full, with the rest retrieved from reference TRBV11-3 and TRBJ2-3, is EAGVVQSPRYKIIEKKQPVAFWCNPISGHNTLYWYLQNLGQGPELLIRYENEEAVDDSQLPKDRFSAERLKGVDSTLKIQPAELGDSAVYLCASSLGTSGRFTDTQYFGPGTRLTVL.

This clone is a singleton in its sample. The chain has TRBV11-2 and TRBJ2-5; 7 bases are a match to TRBD1. The V and J ends lost 1 base and 1 base, in that order; junction bases with no gene match: 3. CDR3 length: 15 amino acids. CDR1 is SGHAT and CDR2 is FQNNGV in the germline V gene. The CDR3 spells CASSLVGGTQETQYF. In nucleotides, the CDR3 is TGTGCCAGCAGCTTAGTAGGGGGCACCCAAGAGACCCAGTACTTC.

This clone showed up just a few times. The chain is built from TRBV30 and TRBJ1-2, with 11 bases matching TRBD1. The CDR3 has 17 amino acids. Per the germline V gene, CDR1 is GTSNPN and CDR2 is SVGIG (reference sequence). With 4 bases clipped from V and 3 bases from J, the junction kept 13 bases outside the gene matches. CDR3 region: CAWNRPGTGGFYYGYTF. CDR3 bases: TGTGCCTGGAATCGTCCCGGGACAGGGGGGTTTTACTATGGCTACACCTTC.

This clone was found once. The J gene is TRBJ1-2, the V gene TRBV18, with D hard to call. CDR3 length: 15 amino acids. Germline lookup yields CDR1 KGHSH and CDR2 LQKENI. V was cut by 1 base and J by 4 bases, with 13 bases left in between. CDR3 sequence (DNA): TGTGCCAGCTCACCACTAGAGAGGGTCGGCTATGGCTACACCTTC. It translates to CASSPLERVGYGYTF.

The gene calls are TRBV5-4 and TRBJ2-1, with 9 bases fitting TRBD1. CDR1 is SGHNT, CDR2 YYREEE, per germline (reference sequence). V was pared by 4 bases and J by 9 bases, with 8 bases of the junction left unmatched. This CDR3 has 14 residues. CDR3 protein: CASSPWGQGGEQFF. CDR3 nucleotides: TGTGCCAGCAGCCCCTGGGGACAGGGCGGTGAGCAGTTCTTC.

The J gene is TRBJ2-5, the V gene TRBV5-1; TRBD2 matches 10 bases. The germline V gene has CDR1 SGHRS and CDR2 YFSETQ. There are 14 residues in the CDR3. The junction had 2 bases not matched to a gene; V was cut back by 5 bases and J by 1 base. In DNA, the CDR3 is TGCGCCAGCAGGCGGACTAGCGGCCAAGAGACCCAGTACTTC. Translated: CASRRTSGQETQYF.

Only a few counts were recorded for this clone. This chain joins TRBV30 and TRBJ1-4; 10 positions match TRBD1. V trimming: 4 bases; J trimming: 3 bases; junction bases outside the gene matches: 5. From germline, CDR1 is GTSNPN and CDR2 SVGIG (reference sequence). The CDR3 runs to 15 residues. In DNA, the CDR3 is TGTGCCTGGAAGAGACAGGGGGCTGCTAATGAAAAACTGTTTTTT. Translating gives CAWKRQGAANEKLFF.

In nucleotides, the CDR3 is TGTGCCAGTAGTTATCTGACAGGGAACGGGGCCAACGTCCTGACTTTC. Protein product: CASSYLTGNGANVLTF. The chain combines TRBV19 with TRBJ2-6; 7 bases fit TRBD1. The ends lost 5 bases at V and 4 bases at J; junction bases unmatched: 8. The CDR3 has 16 residues. Germline lookup yields CDR1 LNHDA and CDR2 SQIVND (reference sequence).

The chain is built from TRBV11-2 and TRBJ2-7; D is unresolved. V lost 3 bases, J lost 6 bases, and 15 bases lay in between. The CDR3 is made up of 14 amino acids. Germline V gene data show CDR1 as SGHAT and CDR2 as FQNNGV. The CDR3 reads CASSLYTRSPEQYF. For the CDR3, the DNA is TGTGCCAGCAGCTTGTATACCCGGTCCCCCGAGCAGTACTTC.

The rearrangement uses TRBV18 and TRBJ1-2; perhaps TRBD1 as D (5 bases). The germline V gene encodes CDR1 KGHSH and CDR2 LQKENI. CDR3 length equals 14 residues. V shed 3 bases and J shed 5 bases, with 13 bases lying between them. CDR3 sequence: CASSPGTGQYGYTF. Here the CDR3 DNA reads TGTGCCAGCTCACCGGGAACAGGCCAATATGGCTACACCTTC. Full variable domain (remainder filled in from reference TRBV18 and TRBJ1-2): NAGVMQNPRHLVRRRGQEARLRCSPMKGHSHVYWYRQLPEEGLKFMVYLQKENIIDESGMPKERFSAEFPKEGPSILRIQQVVRGDSAAYFCASSPGTGQYGYTFGSGTRLTVV.

The rearrangement uses TRBV6-5 and TRBJ2-5; 9 bases match TRBD2. Germline V gene sequence: CDR1 MNHEY, CDR2 SVGAGI. The CDR3 length is 15 residues. V gave up 6 bases and J gave up 5 bases; unmatched junction bases: 10. The DNA for the CDR3 is TGTGCCAGCAGCCCCGTAGCGGGAGTCTTTGAGACCCAGTACTTC. This codes for CASSPVAGVFETQYF.

V is TRBV30 and J is TRBJ1-3; 9 bases fit TRBD1. This CDR3 region has 18 residues. CDR1 and CDR2 from the germline V gene are GTSNPN and SVGIG (reference sequence). V gave up 3 bases and J gave up 0 bases; unmatched junction bases: 12. CDR3 sequence: CAWSSRDRALSSGNTIYF. In nucleotides, the CDR3 is TGTGCCTGGAGCTCCCGGGACAGGGCCCTTAGCTCTGGAAACACCATATATTTT.

The J gene is TRBJ2-7, the V gene TRBV6-5; maybe TRBD1 (5 bases). V dropped 1 base and J dropped 1 base, with 8 bases sitting between them. CDR3 size: 14 residues. Germline CDR1 MNHEY, CDR2 SVGAGI. The CDR3 is CASSYFRDSYEQYF. The CDR3 nucleotides read TGTGCCAGCAGTTACTTCAGGGATTCCTACGAGCAGTACTTC.

This clone was seen only once. This chain links TRBV19 with TRBJ1-6; the match to TRBD1 covers 9 bases. Germline CDR1 is LNHDA and CDR2 is SQIVND (reference sequence). The CDR3 is 14 residues long. V dropped 6 bases and J dropped 11; count of bases not matched to a gene: 8. CDR3 DNA sequence: TGTGCCAGTAGGGCCGGGACAGGGTCCCCACCCCTCCACTTT. Amino acids: CASRAGTGSPPLHF. The full variable domain, with the rest looked up from reference TRBV19 and TRBJ1-6, is DGGITQSPKYLFRKEGQNVTLSCEQNLNHDAMYWYRQDPGQGLRLIYYSQIVNDFQKGDIAEGYSVSREKKESFPLTVTSAQKNPTAFYLCASRAGTGSPPLHFGNGTRLTVT.

The rearrangement joins TRBV5-5 to TRBJ1-2; D possibly corresponds to TRBD1 (6 bases). The CDR3 consists of 13 residues. CDR1 is SGHKS, CDR2 YYEKEE, per germline (reference sequence). V dropped 4 bases and J dropped 4 bases, with 11 bases sitting between them. CDR3 nucleotides: TGTGCCAGCAGCGAGGACAGACCCTATGGCTACACCTTC. Translating it yields CASSEDRPYGYTF. The full variable domain, its missing parts supplied by reference TRBV5-5 and TRBJ1-2, is DAGVTQSPTHLIKTRGQQVTLRCSPISGHKSVSWYQQVLGQGPQFIFQYYEKEERGRGNFPDRFSARQFPNYSSELNVNALLLGDSALYLCASSEDRPYGYTFGSGTRLTVV.

The genes are TRBV19 and TRBJ1-1; D unresolved. Germline CDR1 and CDR2: LNHDA and SQIVND (reference sequence). The CDR3 sequence is 11 residues long. The ends were cut back, 3 bases at V and 3 bases at J, with 2 bases in the middle. Here the CDR3 DNA reads TGTGCCAGTAGTATCTACACTGAAGCTTTCTTT. The encoded protein is CASSIYTEAFF.

Details on this clone: It is unclear where the CDR3 begins or ends on the DNA, so no DNA is shown, and the CDR3 is as TCRdb lists it. The V gene is TRBV12-3 or TRBV12-4, the J gene TRBJ1-2; the D call of TRBD1 is as the table states it, not checked on the DNA. Ends included, the CDR3 has 12 residues. The CDR3 spells CASSFARGAYTF.

The CDR3 spells CASSLRTGAASYEQYF. DNA for the CDR3: TGTGCCAGCAGCTTACGGACAGGGGCCGCATCCTACGAGCAGTACTTC. This chain uses TRBV11-3 with TRBJ2-7; 9 bases match TRBD1. Trimming took 2 bases from V and 1 from J; bases not matched to a gene: 6. In germline, CDR1 is SGHNT, CDR2 YENEEA. CDR3 length: 16 residues.

The rearrangement uses TRBV30 and TRBJ1-1, with D maybe TRBD1 (5 bases). CDR1 and CDR2 from the germline V gene are GTSNPN and SVGIG (reference sequence). CDR3 length equals 11 residues. V was cut by 2 bases and J by 8 bases, with 9 bases left in between. The CDR3 DNA reads TGTGCCTGGAGTCGCCGACAGGAAGCTTTCTTT. Translating it yields CAWSRRQEAFF.